The T cell receptor beta chain under discussion was sequenced for a study of blood T cells in healthy people across ages. Study results and limitations: It was held that diversity estimates obtained from one million T cells represented underestimates.

This CDR3 region has 13 residues. The V end was cut by 0 bases, the J end by 4 bases, with 5 bases between. Per germline, CDR1 SGHRS and CDR2 YFSETQ. As regards this clonotype: The target antigen is unknown.

Isolation per sample recovered at least 6.5 million PBMCs. PCR was performed a second time for roughly 6 to 12 cycles using a sample-barcoded 5' primer and a J-beta primer mix. Each cDNA molecule was tagged by a template-switch adaptor that had 12 random nucleotides. In TCRdb, the 5' RACE reads were re-called with MiXCR into one record per CDR3 protein. The sample records roughly 800,000 distinct CDR3 sequences, nearly 60% being singletons. The sample taken for sequencing was blood. This clonotype was sampled from a man aged 30 to 39 in good health. The rearrangement uses TRBV5-1 and TRBJ2-1; no firm D call. The CDR3 nucleotides are TGCGCCAGCAGCTTGGAGCTATACAATGAGCAGTTCTTC. It yields the protein CASSLELYNEQFF.